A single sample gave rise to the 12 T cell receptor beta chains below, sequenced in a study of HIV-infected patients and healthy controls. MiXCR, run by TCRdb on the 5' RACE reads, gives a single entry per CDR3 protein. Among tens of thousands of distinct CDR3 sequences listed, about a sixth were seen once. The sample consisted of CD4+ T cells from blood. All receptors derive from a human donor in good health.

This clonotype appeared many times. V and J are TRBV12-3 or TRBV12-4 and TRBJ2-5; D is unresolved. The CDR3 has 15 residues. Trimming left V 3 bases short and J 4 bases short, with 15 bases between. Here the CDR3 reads CASSLFLDPRETQYF. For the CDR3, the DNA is TGTGCCAGCAGTTTGTTCCTCGACCCCAGAGAGACCCAGTACTTC.

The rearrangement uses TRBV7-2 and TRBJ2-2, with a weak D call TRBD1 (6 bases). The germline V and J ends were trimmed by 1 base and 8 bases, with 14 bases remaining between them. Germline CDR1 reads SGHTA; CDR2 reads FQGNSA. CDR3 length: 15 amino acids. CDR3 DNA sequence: TGTGCCAGCAGCTTAGAACAGGGAAGGTTGGGGGAGCTGTTTTTT. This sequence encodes CASSLEQGRLGELFF.

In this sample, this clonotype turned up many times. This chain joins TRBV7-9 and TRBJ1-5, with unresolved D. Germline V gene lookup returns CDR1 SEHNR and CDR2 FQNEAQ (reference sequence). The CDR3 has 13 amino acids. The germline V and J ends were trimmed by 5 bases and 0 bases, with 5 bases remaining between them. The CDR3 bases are TGTGCCAGCAGCCGAAATAGCAATCAGCCCCAGCATTTT. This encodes CASSRNSNQPQHF.

The CDR3 DNA reads TGTGCCAGCAGGGGGACTAGCGGGAGATACGAGCAGTACTTC. It translates to CASRGTSGRYEQYF. The V gene is TRBV2, the J gene TRBJ2-7; TRBD2 matches at 14 bases. The junction had 2 bases not matched to a gene; V was cut back by 6 bases and J by 4 bases. CDR3 length: 14 residues. The germline gives CDR1 SNHLY, CDR2 FYNNEI.

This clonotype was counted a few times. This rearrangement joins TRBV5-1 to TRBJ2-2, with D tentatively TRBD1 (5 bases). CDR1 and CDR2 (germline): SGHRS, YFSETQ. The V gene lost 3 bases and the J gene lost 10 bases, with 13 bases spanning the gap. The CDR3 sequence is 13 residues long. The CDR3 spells CASSYRPPMELFF. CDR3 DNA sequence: TGCGCCAGCAGCTACAGGCCTCCGATGGAGCTGTTTTTT.

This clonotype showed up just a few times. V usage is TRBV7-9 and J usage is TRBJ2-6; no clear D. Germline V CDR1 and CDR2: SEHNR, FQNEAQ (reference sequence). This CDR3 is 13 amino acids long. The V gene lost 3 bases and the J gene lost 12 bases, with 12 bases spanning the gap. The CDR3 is CASSFYSLTVLTF. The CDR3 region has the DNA TGTGCCAGCAGCTTTTACAGTTTAACCGTCCTGACTTTC.

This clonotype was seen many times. CDR3 amino acids: CASSMGQGISGNTIYF. CDR3 coding DNA: TGCGCCAGCAGCATGGGACAGGGGATCTCTGGAAACACCATATATTTT. The chain is built from TRBV5-1 and TRBJ1-3; 10 bases align to TRBD1. CDR3 length: 16 amino acids. V shed 4 bases and J 0 bases; nucleotides not matched to a gene: 4. Germline V gives CDR1 SGHRS, CDR2 YFSETQ.

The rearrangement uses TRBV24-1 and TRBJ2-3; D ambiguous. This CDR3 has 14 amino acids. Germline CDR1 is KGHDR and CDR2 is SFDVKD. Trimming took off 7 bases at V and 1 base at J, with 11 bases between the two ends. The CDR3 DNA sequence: TGTGCCACCAGGGGCCCCACGGGCACAGATACGCAGTATTTT. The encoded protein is CATRGPTGTDTQYF.

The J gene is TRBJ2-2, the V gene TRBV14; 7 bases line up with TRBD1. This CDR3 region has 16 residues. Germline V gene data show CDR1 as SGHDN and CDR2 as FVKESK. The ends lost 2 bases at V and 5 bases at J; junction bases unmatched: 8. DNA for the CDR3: TGTGCCAGCAGCCAAAACCGGGACAGAACGACCGGGGAGCTGTTTTTT. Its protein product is CASSQNRDRTTGELFF.

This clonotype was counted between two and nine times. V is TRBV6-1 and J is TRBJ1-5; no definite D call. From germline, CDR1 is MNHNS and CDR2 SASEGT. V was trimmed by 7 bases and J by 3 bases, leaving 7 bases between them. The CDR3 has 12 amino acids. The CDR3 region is CASTQYNQPQHF. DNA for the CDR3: TGTGCCAGCACCCAGTACAATCAGCCCCAGCATTTT.

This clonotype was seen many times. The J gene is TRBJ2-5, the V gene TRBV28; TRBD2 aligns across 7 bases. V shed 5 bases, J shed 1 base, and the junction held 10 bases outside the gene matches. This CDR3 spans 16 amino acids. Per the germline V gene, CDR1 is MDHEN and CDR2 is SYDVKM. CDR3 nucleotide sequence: TGTGCCAGCAGTACCCCGGGGGGACGGGGCCAAGAGACCCAGTACTTC. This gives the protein CASSTPGGRGQETQYF.

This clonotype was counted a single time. CDR3 protein: CASSPGTGAYEQYF. The CDR3 coding sequence is TGTGCCAGCTCACCAGGGACAGGTGCCTACGAGCAGTACTTC. V and J are TRBV18 and TRBJ2-7; the match to TRBD1 covers 8 bases. The V gene end was trimmed by 2 bases and the J gene end by 2 bases; junction bases not matched to a gene: 2. Germline V gene data show CDR1 as KGHSH and CDR2 as LQKENI. The length of the CDR3 is 14 residues.